The 5 T cell receptor beta chains listed next were all sequenced from one sample in a study of blood T cell repertoires in COVID-19. Profiling relied on immunoSEQ multiplex PCR, and the TCRdb table lists in-frame clones only, not all of them. The sample records some 33,000 clones, almost 85% being singletons. The sequenced material came from peripheral blood. These receptors came from a man in his fifties or sixties with active COVID-19.

V and J are TRBV25-1 and TRBJ1-6; no firm D call. There are 13 residues in the CDR3. In germline, CDR1 is MGHDK, CDR2 SYGVNS. V was shortened by 8 bases and J by 8 bases, with 13 bases between the two germline ends. Here the CDR3 reads CASRGAPYSPLHF. Written as DNA, the CDR3 is TGTGCCAGCCGAGGAGCCCCCTATTCACCCCTCCACTTT.

The chain recombines TRBV5-1 with TRBJ1-6; TRBD1 agrees at 7 bases. The V gene end was trimmed by 1 base and the J gene end by 5 bases; junction bases not matched to a gene: 12. Germline CDR1 is SGHRS and CDR2 is YFSETQ. The CDR3 has 18 amino acids. The CDR3 bases are TGCGCCAGCAGCTTGAATATGGGACAGCTTAACCATAATTCACCCCTCCACTTT. Residues: CASSLNMGQLNHNSPLHF. Using reference TRBV5-1 and TRBJ1-6 for the parts outside the CDR3, the full variable domain is KAGVTQTPRYLIKTRGQQVTLSCSPISGHRSVSWYQQTPGQGLQFLFEYFSETQRNKGNFPGRFSGRQFSNSRSEMNVSTLELGDSALYLCASSLNMGQLNHNSPLHFGNGTRLTVT.

The rearrangement links TRBV19 to TRBJ2-1, with 8 bases fitting TRBD2. The CDR3 is 15 residues long. Germline V CDR1 and CDR2: LNHDA, SQIVND (reference sequence). V shed 4 bases and J 0 bases; nucleotides not matched to a gene: 2. CDR3 DNA: TGTGCCAGTAGTACGGGAGGGAGCTCCTACAATGAGCAGTTCTTC. Its protein product is CASSTGGSSYNEQFF.

The chain joins TRBV9 to TRBJ2-3, with D maybe TRBD2 (6 bases). Germline CDR1 and CDR2: SGDLS and YYNGEE. There are 12 residues in the CDR3. V lost 4 bases to trimming and J lost 13 bases, with 16 bases between them. DNA for the CDR3: TGTGCCAGCAGCTCTCCCGGGACTGGGAAGTATTTT. The encoded protein is CASSSPGTGKYF.

This rearrangement joins TRBV27 to TRBJ2-1; the match to TRBD2 covers 8 bases. V gave up 1 base and J gave up 1 base; unmatched junction bases: 6. CDR3 length: 17 amino acids. In germline, CDR1 is MNHEY, CDR2 SMNVEV (reference sequence). This CDR3 is CASSLLNLAGSYNEQFF. The CDR3 DNA sequence: TGTGCCAGCAGTTTATTAAACCTAGCGGGTTCCTACAATGAGCAGTTCTTC.